This TCR beta chain was captured by sequencing in a study of CD8 T cells in ankylosing spondylitis. Findings and limits, study-wide: In ankylosing spondylitis blood, a motif of seven to nine highly homologous TCR beta variants appeared characteristic.

This clonotype showed up just a few times. Its antigen is as yet unknown. 5'-RACE, quantitative and with molecular barcodes, yielded the TCR beta libraries. TCRdb re-called the 5' RACE reads through MiXCR, storing one row per CDR3 protein. The sample holds around 340,000 distinct CDR3 sequences, about 20% seen once. V gave up 2 bases and J gave up 16 bases; unmatched junction bases: 15. The CDR3 is 15 amino acids. Germline V CDR1 and CDR2: LGHDT, YNNKEL (reference sequence). The specimen sequenced was blood, either unsorted or a sorted T cell fraction (not recorded which). The genes are TRBV3-1 and TRBJ2-1; 9 bases line up with TRBD2. The sequence was collected from a male donor with ankylosing spondylitis or in good health (not recorded which). CDR3 DNA sequence: TGTGCCAGCAGCCAACCCCCTTCTACGGCGGGGGGGACCTTCTTC. Amino acids: CASSQPPSTAGGTFF.